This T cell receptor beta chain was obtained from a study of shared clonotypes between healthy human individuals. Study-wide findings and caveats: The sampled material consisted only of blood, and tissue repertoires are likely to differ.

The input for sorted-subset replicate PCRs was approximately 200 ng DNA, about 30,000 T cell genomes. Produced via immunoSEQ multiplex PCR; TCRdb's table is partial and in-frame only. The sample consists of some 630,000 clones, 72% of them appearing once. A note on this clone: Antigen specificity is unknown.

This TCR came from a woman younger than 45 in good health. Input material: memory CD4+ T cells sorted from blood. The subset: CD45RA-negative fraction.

The CDR3 sequence: CASSQDGYRTSVLYEQYF. CDR3 DNA sequence: TGTGCCAGCAGCCAAGATGGCTACCGGACGTCAGTTCTCTACGAGCAGTACTTC. The rearrangement uses TRBV14 and TRBJ2-7; D unresolved. Germline V gives CDR1 SGHDN, CDR2 FVKESK. The CDR3 runs to 18 residues. The V and J ends lost 0 bases and 3 bases respectively, with 21 bases between them.